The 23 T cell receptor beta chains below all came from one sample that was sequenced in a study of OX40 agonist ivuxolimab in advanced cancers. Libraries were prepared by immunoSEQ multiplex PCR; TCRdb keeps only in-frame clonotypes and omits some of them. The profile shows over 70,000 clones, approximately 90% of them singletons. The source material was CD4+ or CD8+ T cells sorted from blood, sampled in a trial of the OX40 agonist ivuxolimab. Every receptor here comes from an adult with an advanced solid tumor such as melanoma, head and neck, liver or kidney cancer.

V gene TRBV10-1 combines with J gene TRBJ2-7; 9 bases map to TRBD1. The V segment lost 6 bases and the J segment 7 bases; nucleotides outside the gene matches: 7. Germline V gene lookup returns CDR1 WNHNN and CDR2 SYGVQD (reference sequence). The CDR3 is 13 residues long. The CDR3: CASSKDRGEEQYF. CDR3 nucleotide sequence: TGCGCCAGCAGCAAGGACAGGGGCGAGGAGCAGTACTTC.

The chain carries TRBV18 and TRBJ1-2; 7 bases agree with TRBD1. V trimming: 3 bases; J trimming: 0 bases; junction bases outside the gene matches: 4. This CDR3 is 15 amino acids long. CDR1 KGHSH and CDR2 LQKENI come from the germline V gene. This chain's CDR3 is CASSPRQGANYGYTF. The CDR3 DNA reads TGTGCCAGCTCACCCAGACAGGGAGCTAACTATGGCTACACCTTC.

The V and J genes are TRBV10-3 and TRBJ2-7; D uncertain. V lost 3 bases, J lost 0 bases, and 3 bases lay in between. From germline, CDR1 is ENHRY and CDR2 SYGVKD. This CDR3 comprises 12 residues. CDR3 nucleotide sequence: TGTGCCATCAGTGACCGCTCCTACGAGCAGTACTTC. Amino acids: CAISDRSYEQYF.

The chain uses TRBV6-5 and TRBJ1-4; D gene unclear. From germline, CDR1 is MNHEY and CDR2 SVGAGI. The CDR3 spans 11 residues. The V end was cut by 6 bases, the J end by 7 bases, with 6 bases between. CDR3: CASRHREKLFF. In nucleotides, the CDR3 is TGTGCCAGCAGACATCGTGAAAAACTGTTTTTT.

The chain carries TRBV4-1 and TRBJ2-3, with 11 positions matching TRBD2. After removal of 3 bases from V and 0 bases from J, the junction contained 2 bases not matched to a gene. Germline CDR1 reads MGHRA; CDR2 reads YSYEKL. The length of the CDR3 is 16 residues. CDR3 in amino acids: CASSQGTSGSTDTQYF. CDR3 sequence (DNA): TGCGCCAGCAGCCAGGGGACTAGCGGAAGCACAGATACGCAGTATTTT.

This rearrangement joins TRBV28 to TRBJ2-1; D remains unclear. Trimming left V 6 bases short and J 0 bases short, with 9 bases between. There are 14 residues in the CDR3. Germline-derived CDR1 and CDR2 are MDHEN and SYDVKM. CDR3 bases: TGTGCCAGCAGGAGGTCCAGCTCCTACAATGAGCAGTTCTTC. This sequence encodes CASRRSSSYNEQFF. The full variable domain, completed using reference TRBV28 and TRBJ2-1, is DVKVTQSSRYLVKRTGEKVFLECVQDMDHENMFWYRQDPGLGLRLIYFSYDVKMKEKGDIPEGYSVSREKKERFSLILESASTNQTSMYLCASRRSSSYNEQFFGPGTRLTVL.

For the CDR3, the DNA is TGTGCCAGCAGCCCCGGAGGGGTTGGAGAGACCCAGTACTTC. This codes for CASSPGGVGETQYF. The V call is TRBV14, the J call TRBJ2-5; TRBD2 is a possible D gene (6 bases). V was trimmed by 4 bases and J by 4 bases, leaving 13 bases between them. The CDR3 consists of 14 residues. Germline CDR1 and CDR2: SGHDN and FVKESK. The full variable domain, rest sourced from reference TRBV14 and TRBJ2-5, is EAGVTQFPSHSVIEKGQTVTLRCDPISGHDNLYWYRRVMGKEIKFLLHFVKESKQDESGMPNNRFLAERTGGTYSTLKVQPAELEDSGVYFCASSPGGVGETQYFGPGTRLLVL.

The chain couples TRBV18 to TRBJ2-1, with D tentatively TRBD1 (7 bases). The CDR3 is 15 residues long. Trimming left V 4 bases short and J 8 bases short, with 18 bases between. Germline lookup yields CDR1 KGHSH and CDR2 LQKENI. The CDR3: CASSRRDSQKDEQFF. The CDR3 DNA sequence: TGTGCCAGCTCACGGAGGGACAGCCAGAAAGATGAGCAGTTCTTC.

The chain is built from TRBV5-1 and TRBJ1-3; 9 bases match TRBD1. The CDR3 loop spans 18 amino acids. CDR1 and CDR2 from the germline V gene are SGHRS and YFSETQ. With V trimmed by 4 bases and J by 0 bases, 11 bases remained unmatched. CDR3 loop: CASSEQGARHSSGNTIYF. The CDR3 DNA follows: TGCGCCAGCAGCGAACAGGGGGCGCGTCATTCCTCTGGAAACACCATATATTTT.

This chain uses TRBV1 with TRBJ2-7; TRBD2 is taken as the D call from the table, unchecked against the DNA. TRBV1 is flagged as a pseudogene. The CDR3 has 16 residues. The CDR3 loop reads CTSSHASGIKSFEQYF. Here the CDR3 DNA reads TGCACCAGCAGCCACGCTAGCGGGATAAAAAGCTTCGAGCAGTACTTC.

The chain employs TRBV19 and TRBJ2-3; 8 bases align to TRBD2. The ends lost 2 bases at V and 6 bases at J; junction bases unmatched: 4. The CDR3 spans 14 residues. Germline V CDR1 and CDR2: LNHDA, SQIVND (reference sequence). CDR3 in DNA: TGTGCCAGTAGTATATCGGGGGGGCCCGATACGCAGTATTTT. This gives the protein CASSISGGPDTQYF.

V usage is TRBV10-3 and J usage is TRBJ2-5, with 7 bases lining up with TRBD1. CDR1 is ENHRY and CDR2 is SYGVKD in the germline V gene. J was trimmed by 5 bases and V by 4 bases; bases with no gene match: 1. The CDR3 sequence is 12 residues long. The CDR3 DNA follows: TGTGCCATCAGTGCACAGGGGGAGACCCAGTACTTC. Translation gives CAISAQGETQYF.

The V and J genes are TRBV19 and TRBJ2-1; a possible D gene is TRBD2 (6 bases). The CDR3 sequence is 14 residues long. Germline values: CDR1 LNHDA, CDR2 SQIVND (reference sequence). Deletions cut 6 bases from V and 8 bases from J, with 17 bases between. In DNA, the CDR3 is TGTGCCAGTAGCACTCCCCAGCGGGCCCATGAGCAGTTCTTC. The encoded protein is CASSTPQRAHEQFF.

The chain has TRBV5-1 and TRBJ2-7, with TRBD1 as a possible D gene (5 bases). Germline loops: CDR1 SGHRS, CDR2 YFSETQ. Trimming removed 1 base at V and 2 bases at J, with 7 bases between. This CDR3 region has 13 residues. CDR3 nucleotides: TGCGCCAGCAGCTTGCCAGGGCCCTACGAGCAGTACTTC. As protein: CASSLPGPYEQYF.

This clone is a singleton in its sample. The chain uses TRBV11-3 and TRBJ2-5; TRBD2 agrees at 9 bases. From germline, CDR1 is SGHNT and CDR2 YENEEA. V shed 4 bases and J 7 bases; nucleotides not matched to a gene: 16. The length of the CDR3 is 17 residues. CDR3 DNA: TGTGCCAGCAGCTCATGGGGCTCTAGCGGGGTCGACGGGACCCAGTACTTC. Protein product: CASSSWGSSGVDGTQYF. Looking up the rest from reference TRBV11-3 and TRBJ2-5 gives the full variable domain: EAGVVQSPRYKIIEKKQPVAFWCNPISGHNTLYWYLQNLGQGPELLIRYENEEAVDDSQLPKDRFSAERLKGVDSTLKIQPAELGDSAVYLCASSSWGSSGVDGTQYFGPGTRLLVL.

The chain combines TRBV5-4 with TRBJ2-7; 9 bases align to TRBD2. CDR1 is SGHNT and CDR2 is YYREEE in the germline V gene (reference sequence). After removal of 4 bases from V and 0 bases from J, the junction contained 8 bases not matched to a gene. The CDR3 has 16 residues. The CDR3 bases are TGTGCCAGCAGCGAGGGGACTAGCAGGAGCTCCTACGAGCAGTACTTC. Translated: CASSEGTSRSSYEQYF.

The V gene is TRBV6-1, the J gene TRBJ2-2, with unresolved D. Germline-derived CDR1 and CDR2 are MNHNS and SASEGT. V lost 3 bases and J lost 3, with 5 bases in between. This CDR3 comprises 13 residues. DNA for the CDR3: TGTGCCAGCAGTGAGTGGGACACCGGGGAGCTGTTTTTT. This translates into CASSEWDTGELFF.

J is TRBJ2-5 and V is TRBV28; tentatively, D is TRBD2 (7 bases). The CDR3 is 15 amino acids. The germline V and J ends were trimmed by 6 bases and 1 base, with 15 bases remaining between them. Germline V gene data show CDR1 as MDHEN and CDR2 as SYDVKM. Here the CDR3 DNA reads TGTGCCAGCAGCGGGGGCGGGAGCTTCCAAGAGACCCAGTACTTC. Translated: CASSGGGSFQETQYF.

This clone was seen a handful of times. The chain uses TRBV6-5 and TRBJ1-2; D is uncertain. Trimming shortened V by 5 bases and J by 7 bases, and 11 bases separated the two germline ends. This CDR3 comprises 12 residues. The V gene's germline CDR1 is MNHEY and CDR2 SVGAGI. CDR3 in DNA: TGTGCCAGCAGTCGGCAATTGGGTGGCTACACCTTC. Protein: CASSRQLGGYTF.

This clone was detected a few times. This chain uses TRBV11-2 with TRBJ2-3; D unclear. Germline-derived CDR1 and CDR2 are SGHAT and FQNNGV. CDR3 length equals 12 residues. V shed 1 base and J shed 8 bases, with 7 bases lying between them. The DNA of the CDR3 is TGTGCCAGCAGCTTAGGTCCCTCTACGCAGTATTTT. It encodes CASSLGPSTQYF.

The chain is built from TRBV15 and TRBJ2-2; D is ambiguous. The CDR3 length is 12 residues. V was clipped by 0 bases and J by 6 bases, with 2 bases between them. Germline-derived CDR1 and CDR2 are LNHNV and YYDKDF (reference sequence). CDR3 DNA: TGTGCCACCAGCAGAGACGCCGGGGAGCTGTTTTTT. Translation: CATSRDAGELFF.

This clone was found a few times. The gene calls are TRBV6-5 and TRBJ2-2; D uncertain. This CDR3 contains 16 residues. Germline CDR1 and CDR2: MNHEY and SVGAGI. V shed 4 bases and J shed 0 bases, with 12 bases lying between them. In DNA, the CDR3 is TGTGCCAGCAGTTTATTTGGGTTCGCGAACACCGGGGAGCTGTTTTTT. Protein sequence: CASSLFGFANTGELFF.

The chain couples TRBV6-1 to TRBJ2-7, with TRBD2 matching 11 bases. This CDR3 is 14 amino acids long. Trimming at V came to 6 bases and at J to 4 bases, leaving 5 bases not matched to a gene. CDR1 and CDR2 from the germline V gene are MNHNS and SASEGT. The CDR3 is CASRTSGIPYEQYF. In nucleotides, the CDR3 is TGTGCCAGCAGGACTAGCGGGATACCTTACGAGCAGTACTTC.